Presented here are 27 T cell receptor beta chains from one specimen sequenced in a study of Ad26.COV2.S vaccination and SARS-CoV-2 variants. Treatment denoted: approximately 18 received Ad26.COV2.S at low or high dose, single or two shots; 5 received placebo; per-sample allocation not given. After the first vaccine or placebo injection, samples were drawn on day 63. Here immunoSEQ multiplex PCR was the method, and the copy in TCRdb shows in-frame clones only, minus some. This table has 350,000 to 450,000 clones, around 87% appearing once. This specimen consisted of peripheral blood, obtained in a trial of Ad26.COV2.S vaccine versus placebo. The origin of the receptors is a person between 18 and 60 years old who received the Ad26.COV2.S COVID-19 vaccine or a placebo.

V and J are TRBV12-3 or TRBV12-4 and TRBJ1-1; D call uncertain. This CDR3 is built from 12 residues. V lost 3 bases and J 3 bases, leaving 5 bases between the germline ends. The CDR3 DNA is TGTGCCAGCAGTTTCGGATACACTGAAGCTTTCTTT. Its translation is CASSFGYTEAFF.

The chain carries TRBV12-5 and TRBJ2-2; unclear D gene. The CDR3 consists of 12 residues. V was pared by 2 bases and J by 5 bases, with 3 bases between. Germline values: CDR1 LGHNT, CDR2 FRNRAP. CDR3 in amino acids: CASGLLTGELFF. CDR3 nucleotide sequence: TGTGCTAGTGGTTTGTTAACCGGGGAGCTGTTTTTT.

This clone has a handful of counts. This rearrangement joins TRBV4-1 to TRBJ1-2; D possibly corresponds to TRBD1 (6 bases). Trimming stripped 0 bases from V and 7 bases from J, with 21 bases between. The CDR3 loop spans 17 amino acids. Germline V lookup: CDR1 MGHRA, CDR2 YSYEKL. The CDR3 coding sequence is TGCGCCAGCAGCCAAGATTTGGGGACTGGGGGGGCGTCTGGCTACACCTTC. Protein product: CASSQDLGTGGASGYTF.

The chain carries TRBV3-1 (or the pseudogene TRBV3-2) and TRBJ2-7, with 10 bases lining up with TRBD1. Germline assignment: CDR1 LGHDT and CDR2 YNNKEL (reference sequence). V trimming: 2 bases; J trimming: 2 bases; junction bases outside the gene matches: 6. The CDR3 sequence is 16 residues long. Here the CDR3 DNA reads TGTGCCAGCAGCCAAATCCCGGGACAGGGGCCCTACGAGCAGTACTTC. Its translation: CASSQIPGQGPYEQYF.

The rearrangement uses TRBV5-6 and TRBJ1-2, with TRBD1 matching over 8 bases. There are 12 residues in the CDR3. The trim removed 7 bases at V and 10 bases at J, leaving 9 bases unmatched. Germline V gene sequence: CDR1 SGHDT, CDR2 YYEEEE. The CDR3 DNA reads TGTGCCAGCCGACAGGGGTATGATGACTACACCTTC. Amino acid sequence: CASRQGYDDYTF. The entire variable domain, with the rest obtained from reference TRBV5-6 and TRBJ1-2, is as follows: DAGVTQSPTHLIKTRGQQVTLRCSPKSGHDTVSWYQQALGQGPQFIFQYYEEEERQRGNFPDRFSGHQFPNYSSELNVNALLLGDSALYLCASRQGYDDYTFGSGTRLTVV.

A word on this clone: One end of the junction does not line up with germline, which may come from a read error. The rearrangement links TRBV7-7 to TRBJ1-1; D not resolved. In germline, CDR1 is SSHAT, CDR2 FNYEAQ (reference sequence). This CDR3 region has 13 residues. CDR3 loop: CASSNELNTEAFF. CDR3 coding DNA: TGTGCTAGCAGTAACGAGCTAAACACTGAAGCTTTCTTT.

The chain uses TRBV2 and TRBJ2-3, with a tentative D call TRBD1 (6 bases). The CDR3 has 15 amino acids. Germline CDR1 SNHLY, CDR2 FYNNEI. Trimming shortened V by 3 bases and J by 0 bases, and 10 bases separated the two germline ends. CDR3 residues: CASSDGGLSTDTQYF. The CDR3 nucleotides read TGTGCCAGCAGTGATGGGGGCCTTAGCACAGATACGCAGTATTTT.

The chain links TRBV4-1 to TRBJ2-1; TRBD2 agrees at 10 bases. J was trimmed by 3 bases and V by 5 bases; bases with no gene match: 4. The CDR3 has 15 residues. Germline CDR1 is MGHRA and CDR2 is YSYEKL. CDR3 nucleotide sequence: TGCGCCAGCAGCTACGGGACTAGCGACTACAATGAGCAGTTCTTC. Its translation: CASSYGTSDYNEQFF.

The rearrangement links TRBV5-1 to TRBJ2-4; possibly TRBD2 for D (5 bases). This CDR3 spans 18 amino acids. V lost 4 bases to trimming and J lost 1 base, with 21 bases between them. Per germline, CDR1 SGHRS and CDR2 YFSETQ. The CDR3 DNA reads TGCGCCAGCAGCGCGGAGGTTCTAGGGCTGGGCGCCAAAAACATTCAGTACTTC. It encodes CASSAEVLGLGAKNIQYF. Complete variable domain (other parts from reference TRBV5-1 and TRBJ2-4): KAGVTQTPRYLIKTRGQQVTLSCSPISGHRSVSWYQQTPGQGLQFLFEYFSETQRNKGNFPGRFSGRQFSNSRSEMNVSTLELGDSALYLCASSAEVLGLGAKNIQYFGAGTRLSVL.

The rearrangement joins TRBV5-5 to TRBJ1-5; 7 nucleotides agree with TRBD1. Germline loops: CDR1 SGHKS, CDR2 YYEKEE (reference sequence). V lost 5 bases to trimming and J lost 0 bases; unmatched junction nucleotides: 14. CDR3 length: 18 amino acids. In nucleotides, the CDR3 is TGTGCCAGCAGTCAGGGGGGGCCAGGGTATTATAGCAATCAGCCCCAGCATTTT. Its translation: CASSQGGPGYYSNQPQHF.

The rearrangement joins TRBV12-3 or TRBV12-4 to TRBJ2-3; a possible D gene is TRBD1 (5 bases). The CDR3 is made up of 12 amino acids. V was trimmed by 7 bases and J by 9 bases, leaving 14 bases between them. CDR3 coding DNA: TGTGCCAGCACCAAAGGGGCAGGGACGCAGTATTTT. Amino acid sequence: CASTKGAGTQYF.

The chain has TRBV3-1 (or the pseudogene TRBV3-2) and TRBJ2-7; D gene unclear. The germline V and J ends were trimmed by 4 bases and 0 bases, with 16 bases remaining between them. The germline V gene has CDR1 LGHDT and CDR2 YNNKEL (reference sequence). The CDR3 consists of 16 residues. In nucleotides, the CDR3 is TGTGCCAGCAGCCTCACGACCTCTGGGGTCTCCTACGAGCAGTACTTC. Its translation is CASSLTTSGVSYEQYF.

This rearrangement joins TRBV19 to TRBJ2-5; a weak D match, TRBD1 (5 bases). V gave up 3 bases and J gave up 4 bases, with 15 bases separating them. CDR1 is LNHDA and CDR2 is SQIVND in the germline V gene (reference sequence). The CDR3 is 15 amino acids. The CDR3 DNA sequence: TGTGCCAGTAGTATCCAATTCAGGGTGGGAGAGACCCAGTACTTC. This sequence encodes CASSIQFRVGETQYF.

The V gene is TRBV5-5, the J gene TRBJ2-7; D is ambiguous. Between the trimmed V and J ends, which lost 1 base and 2 bases, there was a span of 10 bases. From germline, CDR1 is SGHKS and CDR2 YYEKEE (reference sequence). The CDR3 covers 14 residues. CDR3 residues: CASSLRAGAYEQYF. The DNA of the CDR3 is TGTGCCAGCAGCTTGAGAGCAGGAGCCTACGAGCAGTACTTC.

V is TRBV18 and J is TRBJ2-1; D might be TRBD2 (7 bases). V shed 0 bases and J shed 8 bases, with 14 bases lying between them. The CDR3 extends over 15 amino acids. CDR1 and CDR2 from the germline V gene are KGHSH and LQKENI. This CDR3 reads CASSPPYREGDEQFF. The CDR3, as DNA: TGTGCCAGCTCACCACCGTACAGGGAGGGCGATGAGCAGTTCTTC.

This clone was picked up one time. V and J are TRBV30 and TRBJ1-6; maybe TRBD1 (5 bases). The CDR3 is 12 amino acids. CDR1 is GTSNPN and CDR2 is SVGIG in the germline V gene (reference sequence). V gave up 3 bases and J gave up 7 bases, with 7 bases separating them. The CDR3 reads CAWRQANSPLHF. The CDR3 coding sequence is TGTGCCTGGAGACAGGCCAATTCACCCCTCCACTTT.

V is TRBV6-5 and J is TRBJ1-1; D ambiguous. Germline V lookup: CDR1 MNHEY, CDR2 SVGAGI. Trimming took 5 bases from V and 4 from J, leaving 8 bases between them. This CDR3 has 12 residues. The chain's CDR3 is CASSRVGTEAFF. The CDR3 bases are TGTGCCAGCAGTAGGGTGGGCACTGAAGCTTTCTTT.

This chain connects TRBV4-3 to TRBJ2-7; TRBD1 matches at 9 bases. The germline gives CDR1 LGHNA, CDR2 YSLEER. With V trimmed by 0 bases and J by 1 base, 4 bases remained unmatched. This CDR3 comprises 16 residues. The CDR3 is CASSQDRTGVSYEQYF. For the CDR3, the DNA is TGCGCCAGCAGCCAAGATAGGACAGGGGTTTCCTACGAGCAGTACTTC.

The chain employs TRBV24-1 and TRBJ2-1, with D tentatively TRBD1 or TRBD2 (5 bases each). CDR3 length: 12 amino acids. Trimming cost V 7 bases and J 8 bases, with 11 bases left between them. Looked up from germline, CDR1 is KGHDR and CDR2 is SFDVKD. CDR3 residues: CATSSRGDEQFF. The CDR3, as DNA: TGTGCCACCAGCTCTAGAGGGGATGAGCAGTTCTTC.

The J gene is TRBJ2-7, the V gene TRBV24-1; tentatively, D is TRBD1 (5 bases). This CDR3 comprises 13 residues. Germline V lookup: CDR1 KGHDR, CDR2 SFDVKD. The V end lost 4 bases, the J end lost 6 bases, and 12 bases lay between the germline ends. CDR3 region: CATSDRVTGEQYF. The CDR3, as DNA: TGTGCCACCAGTGACAGGGTTACCGGCGAGCAGTACTTC.

V usage is TRBV4-3 and J usage is TRBJ2-3; 7 bases agree with TRBD1. Unmatched junction bases numbered 4, after V lost 0 bases and J lost 1 base. This CDR3 contains 16 residues. CDR1 is LGHNA, CDR2 YSLEER, per germline. The CDR3 reads CASSQERQGGTDTQYF. The DNA of the CDR3 is TGCGCCAGCAGCCAAGAGCGTCAGGGGGGCACAGATACGCAGTATTTT.

The V call is TRBV9, the J call TRBJ2-1, with 9 bases fitting TRBD2. V shed 3 bases, J shed 4 bases, and the junction held 5 bases outside the gene matches. The CDR3 is made up of 15 amino acids. Germline CDR1 reads SGDLS; CDR2 reads YYNGEE. For the CDR3, the DNA is TGTGCCAGCAGCGGGCTAGCGGGGAGATACAATGAGCAGTTCTTC. Amino acid sequence: CASSGLAGRYNEQFF. The variable domain in full, completed from reference TRBV9 and TRBJ2-1, reads DSGVTQTPKHLITATGQRVTLRCSPRSGDLSVYWYQQSLDQGLQFLIQYYNGEERAKGNILERFSAQQFPDLHSELNLSSLELGDSALYFCASSGLAGRYNEQFFGPGTRLTVL.

The V and J genes are TRBV28 and TRBJ1-2; D call uncertain. Germline values: CDR1 MDHEN, CDR2 SYDVKM. The ends were cut back, 3 bases at V and 4 bases at J, with 9 bases in the middle. The CDR3 contains 13 residues. CDR3 bases: TGTGCCAGCAGTTTGGACGGTCTCTATGGCTACACCTTC. Translating it yields CASSLDGLYGYTF.

This chain links TRBV18 with TRBJ1-2, with 8 positions matching TRBD1. Per germline, CDR1 KGHSH and CDR2 LQKENI. Trimming at V came to 2 bases and at J to 5 bases, leaving 7 bases not matched to a gene. The CDR3 contains 15 residues. The CDR3 DNA reads TGTGCCAGCTCACCAACCGGGACAGGACCTTATGGCTACACCTTC. Protein: CASSPTGTGPYGYTF. Full variable domain (missing parts from reference TRBV18 and TRBJ1-2): NAGVMQNPRHLVRRRGQEARLRCSPMKGHSHVYWYRQLPEEGLKFMVYLQKENIIDESGMPKERFSAEFPKEGPSILRIQQVVRGDSAAYFCASSPTGTGPYGYTFGSGTRLTVV.

V is TRBV29-1 and J is TRBJ2-7, with 7 bases fitting TRBD2. The CDR3 is 12 residues long. Trimming removed 6 bases from V and 2 bases from J; junction bases left unmatched: 4. The germline gives CDR1 SQVTM, CDR2 ANQGSEA. The CDR3 DNA reads TGCAGCGTGGGGACTACTACCTACGAGCAGTACTTC. Residues: CSVGTTTYEQYF.

J is TRBJ1-1 and V is TRBV30; 9 nucleotides match TRBD1. Per germline, CDR1 GTSNPN and CDR2 SVGIG (reference sequence). V shed 5 bases and J 6 bases; nucleotides not matched to a gene: 4. CDR3 length: 12 residues. The CDR3 here is CAWEGQGPEAFF. In nucleotides, the CDR3 is TGTGCCTGGGAGGGACAGGGCCCTGAAGCTTTCTTT.

CDR3: CASSLEAFNRNTEAFF. CDR3 DNA: TGCGCCAGCAGCTTGGAGGCGTTCAACCGGAACACTGAAGCTTTCTTT. This sequence joins TRBV5-1 and TRBJ1-1; unclear D gene. This CDR3 is 16 amino acids long. Germline V gives CDR1 SGHRS, CDR2 YFSETQ. Trimming pared 0 bases from V and 1 base from J, leaving 13 bases between.